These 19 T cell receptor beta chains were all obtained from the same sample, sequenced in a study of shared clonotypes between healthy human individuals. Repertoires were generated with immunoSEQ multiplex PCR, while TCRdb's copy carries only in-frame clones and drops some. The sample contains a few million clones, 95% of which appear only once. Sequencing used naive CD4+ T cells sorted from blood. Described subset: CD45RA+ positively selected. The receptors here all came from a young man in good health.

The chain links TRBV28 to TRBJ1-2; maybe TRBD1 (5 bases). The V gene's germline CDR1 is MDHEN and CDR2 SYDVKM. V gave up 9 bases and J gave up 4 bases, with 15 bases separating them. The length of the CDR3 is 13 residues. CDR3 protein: CASRQPEGYGYTF. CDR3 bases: TGTGCCAGTCGACAGCCTGAGGGCTATGGCTACACCTTC.

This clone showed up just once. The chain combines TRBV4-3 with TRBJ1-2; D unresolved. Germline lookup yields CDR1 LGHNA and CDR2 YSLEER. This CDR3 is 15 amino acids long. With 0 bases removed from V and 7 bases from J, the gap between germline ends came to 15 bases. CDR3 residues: CASSQDWVASGGYTF. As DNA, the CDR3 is TGCGCCAGCAGCCAAGATTGGGTGGCGAGTGGTGGCTACACCTTC.

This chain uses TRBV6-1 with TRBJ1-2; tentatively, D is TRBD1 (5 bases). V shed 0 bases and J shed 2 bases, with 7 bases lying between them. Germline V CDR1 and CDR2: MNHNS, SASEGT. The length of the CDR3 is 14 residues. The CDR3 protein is CASSEAGQNYGYTF. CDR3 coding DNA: TGTGCCAGCAGTGAAGCGGGGCAGAACTATGGCTACACCTTC.

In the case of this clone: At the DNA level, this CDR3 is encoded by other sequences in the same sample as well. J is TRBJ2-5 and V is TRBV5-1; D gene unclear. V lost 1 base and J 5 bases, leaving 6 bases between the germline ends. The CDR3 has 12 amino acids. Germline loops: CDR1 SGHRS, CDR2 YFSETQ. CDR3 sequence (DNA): TGCGCCAGCAGCTTGATGGAGGAGACCCAGTACTTC. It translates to CASSLMEETQYF.

The chain's CDR3 is CASSTTSGGSGEQFF. The CDR3 nucleotides read TGTGCCAGCAGCACAACTAGCGGGGGTAGCGGTGAGCAGTTCTTC. The chain joins TRBV11-3 to TRBJ2-1; 11 nucleotides match TRBD2. Germline V gene lookup returns CDR1 SGHNT and CDR2 YENEEA. J was trimmed by 9 bases and V by 5 bases; bases with no gene match: 9. The CDR3 totals 15 residues.

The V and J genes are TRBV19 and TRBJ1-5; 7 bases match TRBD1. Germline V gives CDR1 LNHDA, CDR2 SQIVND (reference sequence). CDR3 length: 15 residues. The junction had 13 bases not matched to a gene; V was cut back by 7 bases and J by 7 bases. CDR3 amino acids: CASIPRGTDRQPQHF. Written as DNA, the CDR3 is TGTGCCAGTATCCCAAGGGGGACAGATCGCCAGCCCCAGCATTTT.

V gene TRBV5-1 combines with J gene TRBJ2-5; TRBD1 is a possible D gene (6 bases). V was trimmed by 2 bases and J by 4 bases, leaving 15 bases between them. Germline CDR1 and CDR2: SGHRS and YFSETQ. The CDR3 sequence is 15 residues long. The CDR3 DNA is TGCGCCAGCAGCTTCGATGGGGGCTCGAGAGAGACCCAGTACTTC. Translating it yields CASSFDGGSRETQYF.

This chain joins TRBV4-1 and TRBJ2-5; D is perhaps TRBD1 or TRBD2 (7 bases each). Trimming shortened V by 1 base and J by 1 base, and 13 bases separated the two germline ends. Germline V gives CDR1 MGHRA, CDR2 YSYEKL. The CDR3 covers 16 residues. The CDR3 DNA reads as TGCGCCAGCAGCCAAGCTTCAGGGGGGGTCCAAGAGACCCAGTACTTC. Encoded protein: CASSQASGGVQETQYF.

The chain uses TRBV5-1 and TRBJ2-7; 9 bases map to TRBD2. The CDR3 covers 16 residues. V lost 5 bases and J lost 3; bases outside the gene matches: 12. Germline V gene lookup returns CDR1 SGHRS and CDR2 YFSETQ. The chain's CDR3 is CASSLQRLAEGYEQYF. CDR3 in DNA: TGCGCCAGCAGTCTCCAGAGACTAGCGGAAGGCTACGAGCAGTACTTC.

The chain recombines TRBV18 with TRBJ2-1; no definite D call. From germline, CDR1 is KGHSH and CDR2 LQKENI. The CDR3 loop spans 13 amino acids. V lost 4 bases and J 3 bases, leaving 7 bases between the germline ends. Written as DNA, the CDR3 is TGTGCCAGCTCACAAGACTTCTACAATGAGCAGTTCTTC. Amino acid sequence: CASSQDFYNEQFF.

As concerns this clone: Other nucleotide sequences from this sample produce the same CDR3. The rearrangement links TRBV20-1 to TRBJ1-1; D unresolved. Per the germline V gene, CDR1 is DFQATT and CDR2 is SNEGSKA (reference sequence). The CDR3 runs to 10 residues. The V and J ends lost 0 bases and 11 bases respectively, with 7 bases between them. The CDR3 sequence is CSARDLEAFF. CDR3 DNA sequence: TGCAGTGCTAGAGATCTCGAGGCTTTCTTT.

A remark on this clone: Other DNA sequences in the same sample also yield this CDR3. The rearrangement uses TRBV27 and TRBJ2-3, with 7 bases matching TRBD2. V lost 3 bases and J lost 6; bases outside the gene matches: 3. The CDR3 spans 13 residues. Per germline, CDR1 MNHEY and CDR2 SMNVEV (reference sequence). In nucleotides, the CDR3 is TGTGCCAGCAGTTTCGGGGGGTCCGATACGCAGTATTTT. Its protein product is CASSFGGSDTQYF.

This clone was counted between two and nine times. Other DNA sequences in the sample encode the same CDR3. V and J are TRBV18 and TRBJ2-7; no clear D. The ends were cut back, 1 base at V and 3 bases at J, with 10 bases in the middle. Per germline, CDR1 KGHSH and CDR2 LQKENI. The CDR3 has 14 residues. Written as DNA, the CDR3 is TGTGCCAGCTCACCACTGGGCACAGACTACGAGCAGTACTTC. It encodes CASSPLGTDYEQYF.

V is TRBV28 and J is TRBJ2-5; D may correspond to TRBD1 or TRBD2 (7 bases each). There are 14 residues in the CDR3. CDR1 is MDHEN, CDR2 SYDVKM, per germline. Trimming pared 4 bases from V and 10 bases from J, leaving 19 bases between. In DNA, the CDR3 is TGTGCCAGCAGTTCCGCAGGGGGGGTAGAGGACCAGTACTTC. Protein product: CASSSAGGVEDQYF.

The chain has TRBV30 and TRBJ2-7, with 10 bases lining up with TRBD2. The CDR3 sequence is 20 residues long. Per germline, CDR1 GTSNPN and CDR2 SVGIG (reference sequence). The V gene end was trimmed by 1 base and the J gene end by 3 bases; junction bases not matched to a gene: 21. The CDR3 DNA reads TGTGCCTGGAGTGGCAGGGGGCTGAGCGGGAGGGCCTTTGGGAACTACGAGCAGTACTTC. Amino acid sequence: CAWSGRGLSGRAFGNYEQYF.

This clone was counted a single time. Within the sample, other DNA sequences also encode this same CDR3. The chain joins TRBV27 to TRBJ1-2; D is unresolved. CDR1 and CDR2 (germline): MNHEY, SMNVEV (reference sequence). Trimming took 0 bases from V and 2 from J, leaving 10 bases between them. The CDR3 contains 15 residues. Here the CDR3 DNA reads TGTGCCAGCAGTTTATCTGCAGGCGGGAACTATGGCTACACCTTC. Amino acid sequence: CASSLSAGGNYGYTF.

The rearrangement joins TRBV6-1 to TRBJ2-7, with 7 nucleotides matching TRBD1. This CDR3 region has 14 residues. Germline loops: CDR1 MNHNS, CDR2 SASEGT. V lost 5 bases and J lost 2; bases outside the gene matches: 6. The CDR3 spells CASSREGQTYEQYF. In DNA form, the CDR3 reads TGTGCCAGCAGTAGAGAGGGACAGACCTACGAGCAGTACTTC.

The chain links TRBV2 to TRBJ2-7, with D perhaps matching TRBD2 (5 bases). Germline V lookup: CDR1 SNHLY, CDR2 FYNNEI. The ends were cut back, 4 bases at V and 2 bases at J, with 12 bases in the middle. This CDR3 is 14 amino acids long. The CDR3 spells CASSVEGIAYEQYF. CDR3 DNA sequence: TGTGCCAGCAGTGTCGAGGGTATAGCCTACGAGCAGTACTTC.

The CDR3 loop is CASSPTGDGYGYTF. Here the CDR3 DNA reads TGTGCCAGCAGCCCCACGGGGGATGGCTATGGCTACACCTTC. The chain employs TRBV7-2 and TRBJ1-2, with a weak D call TRBD1 (5 bases). Trimming cost V 5 bases and J 4 bases, with 14 bases left between them. Looked up from germline, CDR1 is SGHTA and CDR2 is FQGNSA. This CDR3 is 14 amino acids long. Full variable domain (outside the CDR3, taken from reference TRBV7-2 and TRBJ1-2): GAGVSQSPSNKVTEKGKDVELRCDPISGHTALYWYRQSLGQGLEFLIYFQGNSAPDKSGLPSDRFSAERTGGSVSTLTIQRTQQEDSAVYLCASSPTGDGYGYTFGSGTRLTVV.